This T cell receptor beta chain was documented in a study of blood T cell repertoires in COVID-19. Study details: The United States, Italy and Spain supplied acute and convalescent COVID-19 samples. Sample material is recorded as cDNA or gDNA derived from T cells, B-cell-depleted T cells, or PBMCs.

V was cut by 1 base and J by 4 bases, with 11 bases left in between. Germline CDR1 is MDHEN and CDR2 is SYDVKM. This CDR3 is 15 amino acids long. How the authors handled the data: Reference gene primers were amplified, and this amplification served to estimate nucleated cell counts. The method was immunoSEQ multiplex PCR; TCRdb's version includes in-frame clones alone and lacks a portion of them. V, J and clone size derive from that table, while D and trimming were established from the DNA sequence. The sample has hundreds of thousands of clones, approximately 90% seen once; the top ten hold 3%. Input material: peripheral blood. The chain combines TRBV28 with TRBJ1-5; D call uncertain. The origin of this receptor is a young man with active or convalescent COVID-19. The CDR3 protein is CASSLSHAGNQPQHF. CDR3 in DNA: TGTGCCAGCAGTTTATCACATGCGGGGAATCAGCCCCAGCATTTT.